The clone carrying this T cell receptor (beta chain) was seen a single time. The sample is drawn from a study of blood T cells in healthy people across ages. Using a J-beta primer mix together with a sample-barcoded 5' primer, a second PCR was run for about 7 to 12 cycles. The authors tagged each cDNA molecule using a template-switch adaptor with 12 random nucleotides. Each single sample gave us at least 2.5 million CDR3-containing paired-end reads. Each CDR3 protein is one row after TCRdb ran MiXCR on the 5' RACE reads. In the table there are about 1.8 million distinct CDR3 sequences, about 49% of which are singletons. V gave up 1 base and J gave up 9 bases, with 10 bases separating them. The CDR3 spans 13 residues. Germline V gives CDR1 LNHNV, CDR2 YYDKDF (reference sequence).

This clonotype originated in a middle-aged woman in good health. Sequencing was performed on blood. The rearrangement uses TRBV15 and TRBJ2-1; tentative D call: TRBD1 (5 bases). The CDR3 DNA is TGTGCCACCAGCAGAGTAAGGGGTGGTGAGCAGTTCTTC. Residues: CATSRVRGGEQFF.